This passage covers 8 T cell receptor beta chains from one sample sequenced in a study of cytomegalovirus exposure and HLA in healthy donors (TCRdb year 2017). Libraries were prepared through the immunoSEQ multiplex PCR assay. The multiplex PCR relied on a mix of 60 forward primers for TCR Vbeta segments and 13 reverse primers for TCR Jbeta segments. TCRdb's version of the immuneACCESS table is confined to in-frame rearrangements and falls short of the full clone set. An unresolved V gene accounts for under half of the shortfall where checked; the remainder is of unknown origin. The sample records 85,000 to 130,000 clones, about 77% of which are singletons. The top ten clones comprise about 4.4% of the sample. The material sequenced was PBMCs. The source is a woman in her late teens or twenties in good health and CMV-seropositive.

V usage is TRBV6-1 and J usage is TRBJ1-1; 7 bases fit TRBD1. This CDR3 region has 15 residues. V trimming: 1 base; J trimming: 5 bases; junction bases outside the gene matches: 7. CDR1 MNHNS and CDR2 SASEGT come from the germline V gene. The CDR3 sequence: CASSEGTGWGTEAFF. Here the CDR3 DNA reads TGTGCCAGCAGTGAAGGGACAGGCTGGGGTACTGAAGCTTTCTTT.

This rearrangement joins TRBV14 to TRBJ2-7; the match to TRBD1 covers 8 bases. J was trimmed by 4 bases and V by 3 bases; bases with no gene match: 8. The CDR3 has 15 amino acids. Looked up from germline, CDR1 is SGHDN and CDR2 is FVKESK. This CDR3 is CASSQTTGASYEQYF. CDR3 DNA: TGTGCCAGCAGCCAGACGACAGGGGCCTCGTACGAGCAGTACTTC.

The V and J genes are TRBV28 and TRBJ2-1, with no clear D. The V end lost 7 bases, the J end lost 4 bases, and 11 bases lay between the germline ends. The germline V gene encodes CDR1 MDHEN and CDR2 SYDVKM. This CDR3 has 13 residues. CDR3 amino acids: CASISLRYNEQFF. The CDR3 nucleotides read TGTGCCAGCATCAGTCTCCGTTACAATGAGCAGTTCTTC.

The chain joins TRBV6-6 to TRBJ2-3; 7 nucleotides match TRBD1. Germline V gives CDR1 MNHNY, CDR2 SVGAGI (reference sequence). V was clipped by 6 bases and J by 10 bases; unmatched bases: 13. This CDR3 contains 14 residues. This CDR3 reads CASSHPTGDLSQYF. The CDR3 bases are TGTGCCAGCAGCCATCCAACAGGGGACCTTTCGCAGTATTTT.

This clone occurred a few times. This chain joins TRBV13 and TRBJ1-1, with D possibly TRBD1 on 5 matching bases. The CDR3 runs to 12 residues. Germline CDR1 reads PRHDT; CDR2 reads FYEKMQ (reference sequence). With 6 bases removed from V and 5 bases from J, the gap between germline ends came to 10 bases. The CDR3 nucleotides are TGTGCCAGCAGTTACGGGGGAACTGAAGCTTTCTTT. Its protein is CASSYGGTEAFF. The full variable domain, its missing parts supplied by reference TRBV13 and TRBJ1-1, is AAGVIQSPRHLIKEKRETATLKCYPIPRHDTVYWYQQGPGQDPQFLISFYEKMQSDKGSIPDRFSAQQFSDYHSELNMSSLELGDSALYFCASSYGGTEAFFGQGTRLTVV.

This clone occurred once. The genes are TRBV27 and TRBJ2-7, with D uncertain. Germline V gene sequence: CDR1 MNHEY, CDR2 SMNVEV (reference sequence). This CDR3 has 15 residues. Trimming cost V 5 bases and J 0 bases, with 14 bases left between them. The CDR3: CASSTPGRSSYEQYF. CDR3 nucleotides: TGTGCCAGCAGTACCCCCGGCAGGTCCTCCTACGAGCAGTACTTC.

The rearrangement joins TRBV29-1 to TRBJ1-1; D is unclear. The CDR3 spans 13 residues. Trimming shortened V by 0 bases and J by 1 base, and 6 bases separated the two germline ends. Germline loops: CDR1 SQVTM, CDR2 ANQGSEA. CDR3 DNA sequence: TGCAGCGTTGAAGATATTAAGAACACTGAAGCTTTCTTT. Amino acids: CSVEDIKNTEAFF.

The chain carries TRBV9 and TRBJ1-5, with TRBD1 as a possible D gene (6 bases). The germline CDR1 and CDR2 sequences are SGDLS and YYNGEE. This CDR3 has 16 residues. Trimming removed 2 bases from V and 2 bases from J, with 14 bases in between. The CDR3 here is CASSVLPRGCNQPQHF. CDR3 coding DNA: TGTGCCAGCAGCGTCCTTCCCAGGGGCTGCAATCAGCCCCAGCATTTT.